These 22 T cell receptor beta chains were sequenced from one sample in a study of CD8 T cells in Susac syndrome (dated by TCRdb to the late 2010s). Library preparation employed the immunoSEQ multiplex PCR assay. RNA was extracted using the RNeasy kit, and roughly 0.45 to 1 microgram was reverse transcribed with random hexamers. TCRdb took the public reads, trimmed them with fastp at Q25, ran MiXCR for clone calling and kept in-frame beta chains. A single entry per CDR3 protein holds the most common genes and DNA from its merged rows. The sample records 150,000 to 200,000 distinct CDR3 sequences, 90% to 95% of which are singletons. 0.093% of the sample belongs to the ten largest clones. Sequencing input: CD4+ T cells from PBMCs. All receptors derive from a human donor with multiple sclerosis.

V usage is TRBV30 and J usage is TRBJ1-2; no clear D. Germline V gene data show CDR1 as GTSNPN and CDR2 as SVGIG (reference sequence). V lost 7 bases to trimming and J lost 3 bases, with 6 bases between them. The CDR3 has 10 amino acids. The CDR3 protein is CAFHDYGYTF. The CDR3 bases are TGTGCCTTTCACGACTATGGCTACACCTTC.

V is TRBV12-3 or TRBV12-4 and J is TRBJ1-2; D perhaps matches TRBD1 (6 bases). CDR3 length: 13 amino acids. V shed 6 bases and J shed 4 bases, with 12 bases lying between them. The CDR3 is CASRPDSLYGYTF. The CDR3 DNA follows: TGTGCCAGCAGGCCGGACAGCCTCTATGGCTACACCTTC.

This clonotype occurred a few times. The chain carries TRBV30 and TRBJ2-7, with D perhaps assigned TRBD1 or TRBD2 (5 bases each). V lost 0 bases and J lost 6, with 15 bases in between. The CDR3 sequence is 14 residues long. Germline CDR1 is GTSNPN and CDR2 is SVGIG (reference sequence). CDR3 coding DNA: TGTGCCTGGAGTGTACTCTCGGGGCCTCGCGAGCAGTACTTC. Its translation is CAWSVLSGPREQYF.

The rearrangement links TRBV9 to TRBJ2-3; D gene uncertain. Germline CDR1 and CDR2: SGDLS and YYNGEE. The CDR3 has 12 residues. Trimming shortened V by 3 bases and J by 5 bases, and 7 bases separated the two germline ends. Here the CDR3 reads CASSAVGDTQYF. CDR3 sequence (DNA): TGTGCCAGCAGCGCAGTCGGAGATACGCAGTATTTT.

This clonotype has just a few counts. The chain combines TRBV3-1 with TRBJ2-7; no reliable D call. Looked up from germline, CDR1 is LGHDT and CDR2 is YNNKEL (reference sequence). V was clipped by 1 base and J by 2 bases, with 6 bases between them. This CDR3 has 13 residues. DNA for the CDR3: TGTGCCAGCAGCCAAGGCGGCCCCTACGAGCAGTACTTC. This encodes CASSQGGPYEQYF.

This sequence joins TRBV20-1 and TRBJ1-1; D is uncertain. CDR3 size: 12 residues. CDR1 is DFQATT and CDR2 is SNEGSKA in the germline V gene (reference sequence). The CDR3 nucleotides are TGCAGCCCAGAAGGCACGAACACTGAAGCTTTCTTT. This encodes CSPEGTNTEAFF.

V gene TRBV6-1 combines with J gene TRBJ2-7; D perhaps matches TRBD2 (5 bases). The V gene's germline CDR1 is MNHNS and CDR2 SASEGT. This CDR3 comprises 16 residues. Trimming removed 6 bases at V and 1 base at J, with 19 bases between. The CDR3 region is CASRNKVLAKSYEQYF. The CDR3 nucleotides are TGTGCCAGCAGGAATAAGGTCCTAGCTAAATCCTACGAGCAGTACTTC.

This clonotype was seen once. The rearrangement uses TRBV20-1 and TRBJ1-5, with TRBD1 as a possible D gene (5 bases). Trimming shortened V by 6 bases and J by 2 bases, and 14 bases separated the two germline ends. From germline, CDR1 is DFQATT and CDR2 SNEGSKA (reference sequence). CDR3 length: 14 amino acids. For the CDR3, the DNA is TGCAGTGCGGGGGGGGATTTTGGCAATCAGCCCCAGCATTTT. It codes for CSAGGDFGNQPQHF.

The CDR3: CAWTWAARNSPLHF. The DNA of the CDR3 is TGTGCCTGGACGTGGGCGGCTCGAAATTCACCCCTCCACTTT. This chain connects TRBV30 to TRBJ1-6; D is unresolved. Germline assignment: CDR1 GTSNPN and CDR2 SVGIG (reference sequence). CDR3 length: 14 amino acids. V was clipped by 4 bases and J by 7 bases, with 14 bases between them.

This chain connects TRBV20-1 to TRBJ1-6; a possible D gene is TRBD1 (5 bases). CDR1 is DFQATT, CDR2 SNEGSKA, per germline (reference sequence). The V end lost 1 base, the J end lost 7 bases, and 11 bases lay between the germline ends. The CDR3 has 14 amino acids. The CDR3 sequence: CSARGREGNSPLHF. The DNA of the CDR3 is TGCAGTGCTAGAGGGAGGGAGGGGAATTCACCCCTCCACTTT.

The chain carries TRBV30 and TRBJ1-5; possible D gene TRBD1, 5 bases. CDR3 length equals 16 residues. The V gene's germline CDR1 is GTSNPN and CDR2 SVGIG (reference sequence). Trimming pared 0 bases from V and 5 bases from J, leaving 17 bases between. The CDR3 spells CAWSVRSDGGDQPQHF. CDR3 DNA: TGTGCCTGGAGTGTTCGGTCTGATGGGGGGGATCAGCCCCAGCATTTT.

The CDR3 DNA is TGCAGTGCTAGACGAGGACAGTTTGGTCCCCAGCATTTT. Amino acid sequence: CSARRGQFGPQHF. The chain combines TRBV20-1 with TRBJ1-5; tentative D call: TRBD1 (6 bases). The ends were cut back, 2 bases at V and 10 bases at J, with 15 bases in the middle. This CDR3 contains 13 residues. CDR1 is DFQATT and CDR2 is SNEGSKA in the germline V gene (reference sequence).

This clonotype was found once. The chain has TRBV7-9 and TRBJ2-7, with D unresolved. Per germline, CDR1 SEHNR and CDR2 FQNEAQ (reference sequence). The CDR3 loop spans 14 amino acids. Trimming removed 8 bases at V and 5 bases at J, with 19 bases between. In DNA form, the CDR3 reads TGTGCCAGCGGGCTAGGAAATCTCCAGGACGAGCAGTACTTC. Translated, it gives CASGLGNLQDEQYF.

The CDR3 bases are TGTGCCTGGAGTGTACCTTCGGGGGGTCAGTTCTTC. It yields the protein CAWSVPSGGQFF. The chain has TRBV30 and TRBJ2-1; 7 positions match TRBD2. The CDR3 loop spans 12 amino acids. The J segment lost 13 bases and the V segment lost 0 bases, leaving 6 bases of the junction unmatched. Germline loops: CDR1 GTSNPN, CDR2 SVGIG (reference sequence).

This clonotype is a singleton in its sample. The CDR3 sequence: CASSFLAGVMYEQYF. CDR3 bases: TGTGCCAGCAGCTTTCTAGCGGGAGTAATGTACGAGCAGTACTTC. The V and J genes are TRBV7-8 and TRBJ2-7; 10 positions agree with TRBD2. Germline V gives CDR1 SGHVS, CDR2 FQNEAQ. The CDR3 runs 15 residues. The trim removed 3 bases at V and 4 bases at J, leaving 6 bases unmatched.

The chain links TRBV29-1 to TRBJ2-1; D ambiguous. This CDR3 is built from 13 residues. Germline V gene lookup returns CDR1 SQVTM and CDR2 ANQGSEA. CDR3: CSVLRFSYNEQFF. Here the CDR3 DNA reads TGCAGTGTCCTTCGTTTCTCCTACAATGAGCAGTTCTTC.

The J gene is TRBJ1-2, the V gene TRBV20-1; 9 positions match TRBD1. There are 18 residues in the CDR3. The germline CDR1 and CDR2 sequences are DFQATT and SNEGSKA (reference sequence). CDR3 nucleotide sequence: TGCGGCTGGGAACGTCGGTGGGAACGGGACAGGGATCTCTATGGCTACACCTTC. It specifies CGWERRWERDRDLYGYTF.

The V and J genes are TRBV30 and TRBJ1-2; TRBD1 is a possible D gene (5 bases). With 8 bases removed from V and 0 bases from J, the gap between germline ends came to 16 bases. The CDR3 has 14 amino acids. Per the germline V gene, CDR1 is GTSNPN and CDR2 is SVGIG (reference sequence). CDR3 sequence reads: CAGGRGDPNYGYTF. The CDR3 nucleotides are TGTGCCGGAGGTCGGGGGGACCCTAACTATGGCTACACCTTC.

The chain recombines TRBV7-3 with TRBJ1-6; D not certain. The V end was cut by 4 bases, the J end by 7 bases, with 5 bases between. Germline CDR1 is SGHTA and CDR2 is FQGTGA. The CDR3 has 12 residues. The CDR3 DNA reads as TGTGCCAGCAGCTCCGGGAATTCACCCCTCCACTTT. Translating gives CASSSGNSPLHF.

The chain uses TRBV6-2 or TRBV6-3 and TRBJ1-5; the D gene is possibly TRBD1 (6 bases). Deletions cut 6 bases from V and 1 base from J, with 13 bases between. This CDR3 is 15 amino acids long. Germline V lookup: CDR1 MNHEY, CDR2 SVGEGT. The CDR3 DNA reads TGTGCCAGCAGGGGAGGGGGGGGAAGCAATCAGCCCCAGCATTTT. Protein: CASRGGGGSNQPQHF.

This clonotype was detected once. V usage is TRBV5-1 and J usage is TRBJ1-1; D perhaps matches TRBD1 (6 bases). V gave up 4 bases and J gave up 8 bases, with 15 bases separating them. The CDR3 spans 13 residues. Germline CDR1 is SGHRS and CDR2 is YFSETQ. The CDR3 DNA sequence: TGCGCCAGCAGCCGATGGGGAGGGGGAGAAGCTTTCTTT. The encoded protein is CASSRWGGGEAFF. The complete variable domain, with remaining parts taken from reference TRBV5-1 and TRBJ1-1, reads KAGVTQTPRYLIKTRGQQVTLSCSPISGHRSVSWYQQTPGQGLQFLFEYFSETQRNKGNFPGRFSGRQFSNSRSEMNVSTLELGDSALYLCASSRWGGGEAFFGQGTRLTVV.

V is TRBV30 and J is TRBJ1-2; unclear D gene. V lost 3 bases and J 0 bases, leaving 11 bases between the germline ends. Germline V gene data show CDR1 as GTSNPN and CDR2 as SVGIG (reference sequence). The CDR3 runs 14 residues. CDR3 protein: CAWSEQTANYGYTF. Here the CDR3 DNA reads TGTGCCTGGAGCGAACAGACCGCTAACTATGGCTACACCTTC.